What follows are 3 T cell receptor beta chains derived from one specimen sequenced in a study of T cell repertoires in cytomegalovirus infection. No antigen has been identified for these receptors. One entry per CDR3 protein results from TCRdb running MiXCR on the reads. This table has hundreds of thousands of distinct CDR3 sequences, around 30% appearing once. The sequencing used cultured PBMCs, collected from culture after CMV antigen stimulation. The receptors derive from a human donor in good health (CMV status not recorded). Some clones in this sample may be carry-over from other donors' samples.

The table lists this clonotype with a few counts. J is TRBJ2-7 and V is TRBV5-6; no reliable D call. The germline V and J ends were trimmed by 0 bases and 5 bases, with 9 bases remaining between them. CDR1 is SGHDT and CDR2 is YYEEEE in the germline V gene. CDR3 length: 13 amino acids. The CDR3 DNA reads TGTGCCAGCAGCTTGGTAGACGTCAACGAGCAGTACTTC. It specifies CASSLVDVNEQYF. Based on the CDR3 plus reference TRBV5-6 and TRBJ2-7, the full variable domain is DAGVTQSPTHLIKTRGQQVTLRCSPKSGHDTVSWYQQALGQGPQFIFQYYEEEERQRGNFPDRFSGHQFPNYSSELNVNALLLGDSALYLCASSLVDVNEQYFGPGTRLTVT.

The V call is TRBV28, the J call TRBJ1-5; 11 bases map to TRBD1. The length of the CDR3 is 18 residues. Losses at the gene ends were 1 base for V and 2 bases for J; bases not matched to a gene: 7. Germline V gene data show CDR1 as MDHEN and CDR2 as SYDVKM. Here the CDR3 DNA reads TGTGCCAGCAGTTTATCCCCGGACAGGGGGCCAGGCAATCAGCCCCAGCATTTT. Translation: CASSLSPDRGPGNQPQHF. Full variable domain (missing parts from reference TRBV28 and TRBJ1-5): DVKVTQSSRYLVKRTGEKVFLECVQDMDHENMFWYRQDPGLGLRLIYFSYDVKMKEKGDIPEGYSVSREKKERFSLILESASTNQTSMYLCASSLSPDRGPGNQPQHFGDGTRLSIL.

The chain has TRBV30 and TRBJ1-1; 8 bases align to TRBD1. The CDR3 sequence is 13 residues long. V lost 4 bases, J lost 5 bases, and 6 bases stayed unmatched. Looked up from germline, CDR1 is GTSNPN and CDR2 is SVGIG (reference sequence). CDR3: CAWTTGEGTEAFF. DNA for the CDR3: TGTGCCTGGACGACAGGGGAAGGGACTGAAGCTTTCTTT.